The source of this T cell receptor beta chain is a study of T-cell memory formation after mild COVID-19. About the study: Across donors, TCR clusters were largely donor specific. Notes on the study in general: CD4/CD8 balance held among clones contracting day 15 to 85, and later expanders leaned CD4+. Cross-reactive memory seemingly joined, as some responding clones were found in pre-infection memory. For contracting clones, CD4+ ones sat mainly in CM and EM, CD8+ in EMRA.

On this clonotype itself: The antigen remains unidentified.

TCRdb analysed the 5' RACE reads with MiXCR anew, one entry per CDR3 protein. The profile shows 300,000 to 400,000 distinct CDR3 sequences, roughly 13% of them singletons. The germline V gene has CDR1 SGHVS and CDR2 FNYEAQ. Trimming left V 6 bases short and J 0 bases short, with 15 bases between. CDR3 length: 16 amino acids. The genes are TRBV7-6 and TRBJ1-3; D ambiguous. The sample was PBMCs or a T cell subset sorted from them (not recorded which). The sequence came from a man aged 18 to 29 who had mild COVID-19 (a few samples of this study predate the infection). Cell type and time point are not known. The CDR3 here is CASSPGPPSSGNTIYF. In nucleotides, the CDR3 is TGTGCCAGCAGTCCCGGACCCCCGAGCTCTGGAAACACCATATATTTT.